This is a list of T cell receptor beta chains from one sample in a study of blood T cell repertoires in COVID-19. Some clones are missing from TCRdb's copy, which holds only in-frame ones; the method was immunoSEQ multiplex PCR. The profile shows 130,000 to 150,000 clones, roughly 82% of them singletons. The sample was peripheral blood. The receptors were gathered from a human donor with acute or convalescent COVID-19. The donor label of this sample is uncertain. Both conserved end residues are trimmed from each CDR3. Clone size is stated in some rows and not others, as once, few, many or a class when expanded.

abundance: .; v_gene: TRBV19; CDR3aa: ASSKGQDSYEQY
abundance: .; v_gene: TRBV6-5; CDR3aa: ASTLGQGDDYGYT
abundance: .; v_gene: TRBV6-5; CDR3aa: ASNLAGGGTDTQY
abundance: .; v_gene: TRBV7-2; CDR3aa: ASSAFPLAGATAGNIQY
abundance: .; v_gene: TRBV19; CDR3aa: ASSSGLSENIQY
abundance: .; v_gene: TRBV27; CDR3aa: ASSLNSGFSPLH
abundance: once; v_gene: TRBV5-1; CDR3aa: ASSFDTNTEAF
abundance: .; v_gene: TRBV30; CDR3aa: AWAQGGQGGGPQH
abundance: .; v_gene: TRBV14; CDR3aa: ASSQPGGTEAF
abundance: .; v_gene: TRBV18; CDR3aa: ASSPMEGSTGELF
abundance: .; v_gene: TRBV6-6; CDR3aa: ASSYHREEYGYT